This record covers a single T cell receptor (beta chain). These data originate in a study of shared clonotypes between healthy human individuals. CDR3 length: 14 residues. The V gene lost 4 bases and the J gene lost 5 bases, with 15 bases spanning the gap. Germline loops: CDR1 SGHRS, CDR2 YFSETQ. This table comes from immunoSEQ multiplex PCR, and its TCRdb copy is limited to in-frame clones, with some not included. Of 760,000 or so clones in the sample, about 96% are singletons; the top ten hold about 0.21%. Positive CCR7 selection of CD45RO-negative cells yielded the naive CD8 cells, and terminally differentiated effector memory CD45RA+ cells were excluded.

Material: naive CD8+ T cells sorted from blood. The chain links TRBV5-1 to TRBJ1-1; D perhaps matches TRBD1 (5 bases). This TCR came from a man younger than 45 in good health. CDR3 DNA: TGCGCCAGCAGCAAGTGGGACGTCGGGACTGAAGCTTTCTTT. It codes for CASSKWDVGTEAFF.